These 29 T cell receptor beta chains were all obtained from the same sample, sequenced in a study of cytomegalovirus exposure and HLA in healthy donors. In the PCR, 60 Vbeta and 13 Jbeta primers were used. The method was immunoSEQ multiplex PCR; TCRdb's version includes in-frame clones alone and lacks a portion of them. The table for this sample gives 35,000 or so clones. Sequencing used PBMCs. These receptors all come from a man aged 40-55 years in good health and CMV-seropositive.

CDR3 nucleotides: TGTGCCAGCAGCCCCGGTTCAGACTACGAGCAGTACTTC. Encoded protein: CASSPGSDYEQYF. The chain uses TRBV13 and TRBJ2-5; D is unresolved. The end of the DNA aligns better with TRBJ2-7, so the J call may be wrong. Germline V lookup: CDR1 PRHDT, CDR2 FYEKMQ (reference sequence). The CDR3 extends over 13 amino acids.

The gene calls are TRBV5-1 and TRBJ2-7; possible D gene TRBD1, 6 bases. Germline CDR1 and CDR2: SGHRS and YFSETQ. The V end was cut by 1 base, the J end by 1 base, with 9 bases between. The CDR3 extends over 14 amino acids. The DNA for the CDR3 is TGCGCCAGCAGCTTGTTGGACAGATCCTACGAGCAGTACTTC. Its protein is CASSLLDRSYEQYF. The whole variable domain, filled in from reference TRBV5-1 and TRBJ2-7, reads KAGVTQTPRYLIKTRGQQVTLSCSPISGHRSVSWYQQTPGQGLQFLFEYFSETQRNKGNFPGRFSGRQFSNSRSEMNVSTLELGDSALYLCASSLLDRSYEQYFGPGTRLTVT.

The chain uses TRBV7-9 and TRBJ1-1; D is ambiguous. Germline-derived CDR1 and CDR2 are SEHNR and FQNEAQ (reference sequence). This CDR3 is 14 amino acids long. V dropped 5 bases and J dropped 1 base, with 11 bases sitting between them. CDR3 in amino acids: CASSPSGWNTEAFF. The CDR3 DNA reads as TGTGCCAGCAGCCCAAGCGGGTGGAACACTGAAGCTTTCTTT.

The CDR3: CASSIDRDRVGEDIQYF. Written as DNA, the CDR3 is TGTGCCAGTAGTATAGATCGAGACAGGGTGGGGGAGGACATTCAGTACTTC. The rearrangement joins TRBV19 to TRBJ2-4; D may be TRBD1 (7 bases). V lost 0 bases and J lost 8, with 20 bases in between. Germline CDR1 is LNHDA and CDR2 is SQIVND (reference sequence). CDR3 size: 17 residues.

The chain combines TRBV6-4 with TRBJ2-2, with TRBD2 matching 11 bases. The V segment lost 3 bases and the J segment 6 bases; nucleotides outside the gene matches: 3. CDR1 and CDR2 from the germline V gene are MRHNA and SNTAGT. This CDR3 is built from 15 residues. DNA of the CDR3: TGTGCCAGCAGTGATTCTAGCGGGAGGCCCGGGGAGCTGTTTTTT. This encodes CASSDSSGRPGELFF.

V usage is TRBV18 and J usage is TRBJ1-4; the D is unclear. CDR3 length: 15 amino acids. V lost 1 base and J 7 bases, leaving 13 bases between the germline ends. Germline V gene data show CDR1 as KGHSH and CDR2 as LQKENI. CDR3 sequence reads: CASSPQDAEAEKLFF. CDR3 nucleotide sequence: TGTGCCAGCTCACCACAAGATGCCGAGGCTGAAAAACTGTTTTTT.

This chain connects TRBV19 to TRBJ1-5; D possibly corresponds to TRBD1 (6 bases). Trimming took off 7 bases at V and 0 bases at J, with 13 bases between the two ends. This CDR3 is 15 amino acids long. The germline gives CDR1 LNHDA, CDR2 SQIVND (reference sequence). DNA of the CDR3: TGTGCCAGTAACACAGGGCAATATAGCAATCAGCCCCAGCATTTT. Its protein product is CASNTGQYSNQPQHF.

V and J are TRBV6-1 and TRBJ1-1, with a tentative D call TRBD1 (5 bases). V lost 2 bases to trimming and J lost 0 bases, with 10 bases between them. The germline CDR1 and CDR2 sequences are MNHNS and SASEGT. This CDR3 has 15 residues. The CDR3 DNA sequence: TGTGCCAGCAGTGAAACCCCAGGGATGAACACTGAAGCTTTCTTT. It translates to CASSETPGMNTEAFF.

The V call is TRBV30, the J call TRBJ2-3, with 11 bases identical to TRBD2. J lost 4 bases, V lost 6 bases, and 3 bases had no gene match. The CDR3 sequence is 13 residues long. Germline loops: CDR1 GTSNPN, CDR2 SVGIG (reference sequence). The CDR3 DNA reads TGTGCCTGTCTAGCGGGAGGCCCAGATACGCAGTATTTT. Translation: CACLAGGPDTQYF.

J is TRBJ2-7 and V is TRBV5-8; the D gene is possibly TRBD1 (7 bases). Germline assignment: CDR1 SGHTS and CDR2 YDEGEE. Trimming stripped 3 bases from V and 3 bases from J, with 16 bases between. The CDR3 contains 15 residues. The CDR3 here is CASSWGDREHYEQYF. CDR3 in DNA: TGTGCCAGCAGCTGGGGGGACAGAGAACACTACGAGCAGTACTTC.

The chain couples TRBV7-9 to TRBJ2-5; D is perhaps TRBD1 (6 bases). Germline V CDR1 and CDR2: SEHNR, FQNEAQ (reference sequence). The germline V and J ends were trimmed by 5 bases and 5 bases, with 24 bases remaining between them. The CDR3 runs 17 residues. The CDR3 sequence is CASSTTHGDILGETQYF. The DNA of the CDR3 is TGTGCCAGCAGCACCACCCACGGGGACATCCTCGGGGAGACCCAGTACTTC.

The chain is built from TRBV5-6 and TRBJ2-7; 8 bases line up with TRBD1. V was clipped by 2 bases and J by 7 bases; unmatched bases: 5. The CDR3 is 13 residues long. The V gene's germline CDR1 is SGHDT and CDR2 YYEEEE. In nucleotides, the CDR3 is TGTGCCAGCAGCTTTCAGGGGGCATATGAGCAGTACTTC. Amino acid sequence: CASSFQGAYEQYF.

CDR3 sequence: CSSVRKETQYF. As DNA, the CDR3 is TGCAGTTCAGTCAGGAAAGAGACCCAGTACTTC. The rearrangement uses TRBV20-1 and TRBJ2-5; D not certain. The CDR3 totals 11 residues. V was cut by 8 bases and J by 3 bases, with 10 bases left in between. Germline CDR1 DFQATT, CDR2 SNEGSKA (reference sequence).

This chain joins TRBV28 and TRBJ1-2; 9 bases map to TRBD1. Germline assignment: CDR1 MDHEN and CDR2 SYDVKM. The CDR3 runs 14 residues. J gave up 7 bases and V 5 bases, and 8 bases lay outside the gene matches. The CDR3 nucleotides are TGTGCCAGCAGTCCTGGACAGGGGTACTCTGGCTACACCTTC. Residues: CASSPGQGYSGYTF.

On this clone: Mismatch with germline at one junction end may stem from a read error. This chain connects TRBV11-2 to TRBJ1-1; D is ambiguous. CDR1 and CDR2 (germline): SGHAT, FQNNGV. This CDR3 is built from 14 residues. CDR3 region: CASSLELMWADAFF. CDR3 in DNA: TGTGCCAGCAGCTTAGAATTAATGTGGGCTGACGCTTTCTTT.

The gene calls are TRBV5-4 and TRBJ2-7; tentatively, D is TRBD2 (5 bases). Germline-derived CDR1 and CDR2 are SGHNT and YYREEE (reference sequence). There are 14 residues in the CDR3. Trimming pared 4 bases from V and 6 bases from J, leaving 17 bases between. The CDR3 DNA follows: TGTGCCAGCAGCGTATACGGGGTAGCGAGCGAGCAGTACTTC. Protein sequence: CASSVYGVASEQYF.

J is TRBJ2-1 and V is TRBV7-2, with D unclear. There are 13 residues in the CDR3. Per the germline V gene, CDR1 is SGHTA and CDR2 is FQGNSA. V shed 5 bases and J shed 1 base, with 6 bases lying between them. The CDR3 DNA is TGTGCCAGCAGCCCCAGTTCCTACAATGAGCAGTTCTTC. Residues: CASSPSSYNEQFF.

The chain recombines TRBV30 with TRBJ1-3; no reliable D call. This CDR3 spans 15 amino acids. Germline V gives CDR1 GTSNPN, CDR2 SVGIG (reference sequence). The ends were cut back, 7 bases at V and 3 bases at J, with 19 bases in the middle. Here the CDR3 reads CASAVAAAFGNTIYF. As DNA, the CDR3 is TGTGCCTCCGCGGTGGCAGCCGCGTTTGGAAACACCATATATTTT. Full variable domain (outside the CDR3, taken from reference TRBV30 and TRBJ1-3): SQTIHQWPATLVQPVGSPLSLECTVEGTSNPNLYWYRQAAGRGLQLLFYSVGIGQISSEVPQNLSASRPQDRQFILSSKKLLLSDSGFYLCASAVAAAFGNTIYFGEGSWLTVV.

This chain links TRBV18 with TRBJ1-4, with 10 bases lining up with TRBD1. Germline CDR1 and CDR2: KGHSH and LQKENI. The CDR3 is made up of 14 amino acids. The junction had 5 bases not matched to a gene; V was cut back by 5 bases and J by 8 bases. CDR3 DNA sequence: TGTGCCAGCTCATCGGGACAGGGGCCCGAAAAACTGTTTTTT. Encoded protein: CASSSGQGPEKLFF.

The V gene is TRBV7-2, the J gene TRBJ2-7; no definite D call. CDR1 and CDR2 (germline): SGHTA, FQGNSA. The CDR3 is made up of 14 amino acids. V was pared by 5 bases and J by 2 bases, with 13 bases between. The CDR3 protein is CASSPETLTYEQYF. For the CDR3, the DNA is TGTGCCAGCAGCCCCGAGACACTGACCTACGAGCAGTACTTC.

This chain joins TRBV7-3 and TRBJ2-2; no definite D call. CDR1 SGHTA and CDR2 FQGTGA come from the germline V gene. The V and J ends lost 5 bases and 4 bases respectively, with 8 bases between them. CDR3 length: 13 residues. The CDR3 region is CASSLGRTGELFF. Here the CDR3 DNA reads TGTGCCAGCAGCCTTGGGCGCACCGGGGAGCTGTTTTTT.

This chain uses TRBV5-1 with TRBJ1-3; D is undetermined. CDR1 is SGHRS, CDR2 YFSETQ, per germline. There are 15 residues in the CDR3. With 4 bases removed from V and 0 bases from J, the gap between germline ends came to 11 bases. CDR3 sequence reads: CASSPTENSGNTIYF. DNA for the CDR3: TGCGCCAGCAGCCCGACGGAGAACTCTGGAAACACCATATATTTT. The full variable domain, in which reference TRBV5-1 and TRBJ1-3 provide the parts outside the CDR3, is KAGVTQTPRYLIKTRGQQVTLSCSPISGHRSVSWYQQTPGQGLQFLFEYFSETQRNKGNFPGRFSGRQFSNSRSEMNVSTLELGDSALYLCASSPTENSGNTIYFGEGSWLTVV.

The chain joins TRBV7-2 to TRBJ2-5, with 11 bases lining up with TRBD2. The CDR3 loop spans 14 amino acids. Germline CDR1 is SGHTA and CDR2 is FQGNSA. Germline trimming cut 5 bases from V and 3 bases from J; bases unmatched to any gene: 2. CDR3 nucleotide sequence: TGTGCCAGCAGCCCGGGACTAGCGGAAGAGACCCAGTACTTC. It yields the protein CASSPGLAEETQYF.

The rearrangement joins TRBV6-1 to TRBJ2-5; D gene unclear. The J call is in doubt because the DNA end fits TRBJ2-7 better. Germline V gives CDR1 MNHNS, CDR2 SASEGT. The CDR3 is 13 residues long. The CDR3: CASSEDSSYEQYF. For the CDR3, the DNA is TGTGCCAGCAGTGAAGACAGCTCCTACGAGCAGTACTTC.

The chain carries TRBV5-4 and TRBJ1-1; D is perhaps TRBD1 (5 bases). Germline V gene sequence: CDR1 SGHNT, CDR2 YYREEE (reference sequence). The CDR3 runs to 15 residues. V was trimmed by 0 bases and J by 3 bases, leaving 12 bases between them. CDR3 loop: CASSLGWGPDTEAFF. Here the CDR3 DNA reads TGTGCCAGCAGCTTGGGTTGGGGCCCCGACACTGAAGCTTTCTTT.

The chain uses TRBV2 and TRBJ1-2; 7 nucleotides align to TRBD1. The CDR3 is 13 amino acids. The junction had 2 bases not matched to a gene; V was cut back by 3 bases and J by 4 bases. Germline CDR1 SNHLY, CDR2 FYNNEI. The CDR3 DNA is TGTGCCAGCAGTGAGGACAGGAGCTATGGCTACACCTTC. This encodes CASSEDRSYGYTF.

The genes are TRBV5-1 and TRBJ2-3; possibly TRBD1 for D (5 bases). The V and J ends lost 0 bases and 5 bases respectively, with 10 bases between them. Germline-derived CDR1 and CDR2 are SGHRS and YFSETQ. CDR3 length: 14 amino acids. The CDR3 is CASSLGAREDTQYF. For the CDR3, the DNA is TGCGCCAGCAGCTTGGGGGCCAGGGAAGATACGCAGTATTTT.

This chain links TRBV5-1 with TRBJ2-5; the D gene is possibly TRBD2 (6 bases). The DNA end favors TRBJ2-7, so the J call may be wrong. Germline V CDR1 and CDR2: SGHRS, YFSETQ. The CDR3 is made up of 12 amino acids. Here the CDR3 reads CASSFSGYEQYF. The CDR3, as DNA: TGCGCCAGCAGCTTTAGCGGCTACGAGCAGTACTTC.

The chain is built from TRBV5-5 and TRBJ2-1, with TRBD1 identical over 9 bases. CDR1 and CDR2 (germline): SGHKS, YYEKEE (reference sequence). The CDR3 is made up of 15 amino acids. Germline trimming cut 4 bases from V and 0 bases from J; bases unmatched to any gene: 2. The CDR3 protein is CASSQDRGSYNEQFF. CDR3 sequence (DNA): TGTGCCAGCAGCCAGGACAGGGGCTCCTACAATGAGCAGTTCTTC.